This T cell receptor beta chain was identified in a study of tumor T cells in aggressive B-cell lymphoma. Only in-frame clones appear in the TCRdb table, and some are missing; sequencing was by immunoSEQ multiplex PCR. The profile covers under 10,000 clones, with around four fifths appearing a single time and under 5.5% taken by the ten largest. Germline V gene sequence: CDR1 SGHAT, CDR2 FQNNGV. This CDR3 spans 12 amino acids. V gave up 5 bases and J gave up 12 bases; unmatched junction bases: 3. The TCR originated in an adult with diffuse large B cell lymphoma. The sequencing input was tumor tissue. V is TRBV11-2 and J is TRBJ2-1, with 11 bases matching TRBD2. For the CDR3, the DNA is TGTGCCAGCAGCCCTCTAGCGGGAGGGCAGTTCTTC. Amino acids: CASSPLAGGQFF. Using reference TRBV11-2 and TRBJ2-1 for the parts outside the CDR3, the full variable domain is EAGVAQSPRYKIIEKRQSVAFWCNPISGHATLYWYQQILGQGPKLLIQFQNNGVVDDSQLPKDRFSAERLKGVDSTLKIQPAKLEDSAVYLCASSPLAGGQFFGPGTRLTVL.